The clone carrying this T cell receptor (beta chain) was seen repeatedly, ten times or more. The antigen remains unidentified. Looked up from germline, CDR1 is MNHEY and CDR2 is SMNVEV (reference sequence). The CDR3 has 16 residues. The V gene lost 2 bases and the J gene lost 0 bases, with 11 bases spanning the gap. The sample is drawn from a study of CD8 T cells in ankylosing spondylitis. The study's findings and limits: Blood of patients with ankylosing spondylitis appeared to be characterized by a TCR beta motif of several highly homologous variants. Some of the motif variants had earlier been found in reactive arthritis patients' fluid and blood.

In TCRdb, the 5' RACE reads were re-called with MiXCR into one record per CDR3 protein. The data show about 360,000 distinct CDR3 sequences, approximately 20% seen once. The specimen sequenced was blood, either unsorted or a sorted T cell fraction (not recorded which). J is TRBJ1-5 and V is TRBV27; possibly TRBD1 for D (6 bases). This sequence originates from a male donor with ankylosing spondylitis or in good health (not recorded which). The CDR3 coding sequence is TGTGCCAGCAGTTTACTAGGGACAAGTAGCAATCAGCCCCAGCATTTT. This sequence encodes CASSLLGTSSNQPQHF.